The next 2 T cell receptor beta chains were all read from a single sample in a study of blood T cell repertoires in COVID-19. Sequencing used immunoSEQ multiplex PCR; TCRdb keeps in-frame clones, though not all of them. The sample yields 100,000 to 150,000 clones, about 88% seen once. Sequencing input: PBMCs or T cells enriched from blood (not recorded which). The receptors shown here come from a man aged 40-49 years with acute COVID-19.

The rearrangement uses TRBV19 and TRBJ1-2; 8 nucleotides match TRBD1. CDR1 and CDR2 from the germline V gene are LNHDA and SQIVND (reference sequence). Germline trimming cut 4 bases from V and 2 bases from J; bases unmatched to any gene: 9. This CDR3 comprises 16 residues. CDR3: CASSRDRQERNYGYTF. CDR3 in DNA: TGTGCCAGTAGTAGGGACAGGCAGGAGAGGAACTATGGCTACACCTTC.

V usage is TRBV6-5 and J usage is TRBJ2-3; the D gene is possibly TRBD2 (5 bases). V lost 2 bases, J lost 4 bases, and 10 bases lay in between. Per germline, CDR1 MNHEY and CDR2 SVGAGI. CDR3 size: 14 residues. The CDR3 protein is CASSYIAGADTQYF. Here the CDR3 DNA reads TGTGCCAGCAGTTACATCGCCGGGGCAGATACGCAGTATTTT.